This T cell receptor (beta chain) was obtained from a study of tumor-infiltrating lymphocytes in primary liver carcinoma. As for the study in general: Stage T1-T3 N0M0 tumors measured about 4.2 to 10 cm at most.

Starting from 450 to 500 ng of total RNA, TCR beta cDNA was produced with a primer in the constant region. Three nested multiplex PCR rounds of slightly modified ARM-PCR generated TCR beta libraries. The study ran its first two PCR rounds for nine to eleven cycles each, using TRBV1-TRBV30 forward primers and a C-beta reverse primer. TCRdb reanalysed the multiplex PCR reads using MiXCR and keeps one entry per CDR3 protein. The sample holds 90,000 to 150,000 distinct CDR3 sequences, 55% to 70% seen once. The germline V gene has CDR1 MGHRA and CDR2 YSYEKL. The CDR3 contains 16 residues. Trimming removed 1 base from V and 0 bases from J, with 9 bases in between. RNA and DNA were co-extracted from about 19-30 mg of unsorted bulk tissue. Primary liver carcinoma in the patients was surgically resected. HBV chronically infected the treatment-naive patients.

This chain joins TRBV4-1 and TRBJ2-2; D is tentatively TRBD1 or TRBD2 (6 bases each). Sequenced: tumor-adjacent normal liver tissue. The TCR was taken from a woman aged 55-70 years with primary liver carcinoma and hepatitis B virus infection. The CDR3 reads CASSQGGAPNTGELFF. For the CDR3, the DNA is TGCGCCAGCAGCCAAGGGGGGGCTCCGAACACCGGGGAGCTGTTTTTT.